The TCR beta chain described here comes from a study of cytomegalovirus exposure and HLA in healthy donors. The PCR was carried out with 60 Vbeta primers and 13 Jbeta primers. Here immunoSEQ multiplex PCR was the method, and the copy in TCRdb shows in-frame clones only, minus some. Of about 150,000 clones in the sample, approximately 82% are singletons; the top ten hold around 10%. This CDR3 contains 15 residues. Trimming at V came to 1 base and at J to 2 bases, leaving 4 bases not matched to a gene. Looked up from germline, CDR1 is LGHNA and CDR2 is YNFKEQ. The receptor comes from a man younger than 35 in good health and CMV-seropositive. The chain carries TRBV4-2 and TRBJ1-1, with 7 bases lining up with TRBD1. What was sequenced was PBMCs. CDR3 loop: CASSQVGQKNTEAFF. CDR3 DNA sequence: TGTGCCAGCAGCCAAGTGGGACAGAAAAACACTGAAGCTTTCTTT.